This T cell receptor beta chain was profiled in a study of identical twins (dated by TCRdb to about 2016). Study-wide context: To test whether fetal clonotypes persist, this study deep-sequenced TCR alpha and beta repertoires from monozygotic twins, from unrelated adults of various ages, and from cord blood. To rule out contamination, the twin experiments were replicated at different times with different library preparation protocols. Points the paper makes about the study in general: Recombination models systematically underestimated out-of-frame TCR alpha sharing in monozygotic twins but agreed with sharing between unrelated individuals. Excess twin sharing in beta out-of-frame sequences was weaker because fewer shared sequences lowered the signal-to-noise ratio. Compared with coincidental sharing between unrelated individuals, an excess of low generation-probability sequences was observed among out-of-frame TCR alpha sequences shared between twins. Conclusions relied on cross-sectional statistical analysis, since the same donors could not be followed over many years. Invariant T cells such as MAIT and iNKT could partly confound zero-insertion analyses, although diverse VJ usage argued against such confounding for most clonotypes. Fewer insertions were carried by abundant cord blood beta clonotypes, a similar but weaker trend appeared in young adult naive repertoires, and no such trend appeared in memory repertoires.

Every donor was a healthy Caucasian. The twin cohort comprised three pairs of female monozygotic twins, all aged about 18 to 30 years. Peripheral blood mononuclear cells were the source from which RNA for the TCR libraries was isolated. Library preparation used 5' RACE. Instrument on record: Illumina HiSeq 2000. A universal primer binding site was added through template switching, and the final cDNA carried a unique molecular identifier so that TCR cDNA molecules could be counted accurately. First-strand cDNA for TCR alpha and beta chains was synthesized from specific primers in the conserved constant-segment region. Each cDNA library was double barcoded, with a SMART-Mk sample barcode plus Illumina barcodes, to control for contamination. TruSeq adapter sequences, together with Illumina sample barcodes, were added in two successive PCR steps. Sequencing of the TCR alpha and beta cDNA libraries was done on the Illumina HiSeq platform using custom primers. In the authors' own workflow: MiGEC processed the raw reads to extract unique molecular identifiers, while MiXCR was used to determine the CDR3 positions. Recombination models were inferred per individual with the repgenHMM and IGoR tools using an EM algorithm. The analysis of shared clonotypes was done with the tcR package in R, with sharing normalized by the product of cloneset sizes. Out-of-frame nonproductive sequences were analyzed to study raw recombination free of thymic and clonal selection effects. TCRdb reanalyzed the raw reads on its own, using fastp at Q25 for trimming and MiXCR for clone calling, and kept in-frame beta chains. Here each entry gathers all rows of one CDR3 protein and keeps the most common genes and DNA. It is TCRdb's table, rather than the study itself, that gives the V and J calls and clone size. This sample gives about 790,000 distinct CDR3 sequences in total; over 15% of them show up just once. The leading ten clones occupy 13% of the sample.

About this clonotype: Its antigen specificity is not known. The input lacks base qualities; no much larger clone sits a single base away.

The CDR3 measures 16 amino acids from cysteine to phenylalanine. Solely the CDR3 DNA is kept, with 48 bases framed from the first base. Cut back by 6 bases and 1 base, the V and J ends lie 16 bases apart. These data were also reused for a study on T cells expressing NK-cell markers. As the second study states: TCR beta-chain repertoires were profiled in sorted CD3+CD56+NKG2C+, CD3+CD56+NKG2C- and CD3+CD56-NKG2C+ T-cell subsets from fewer than 10 donors. Among the eight sequenced donors, seven were HCMV-seropositive and one was HCMV-seronegative. In several experiments an anti-gammadeltaTCR antibody was added to restrict sorting to alphabetaTCR-expressing T cells. For roughly six donors, the dominant CD3+CD56+NKG2C+ clonotypes were among the top 10 CD8+ clonotypes and accounted for about 1.0-8% of CD8+ T cells. Those dominant clonotypes were again the most abundant among CD3+CD56-NKG2C+ cells in a handful of donors, at about 28.3-60.1%. Whether the expanded NKG2C-expressing T cell clones were specific for HCMV antigens was left unclear. The eight sequenced donors were randomly selected healthy volunteers, three men and five women. HCMV serostatus was determined by detecting HCMV-specific IgG in serum with a commercial ELISA kit. For five or six donors, bulk peripheral blood T-cell repertoires were also sequenced from unsorted PBMC. MIGEC handled demultiplexing of the reads and grouping by UMI, while MiTCR was used to assemble and quantify clonotypes. To exclude erroneous sequences, only TCR cDNA sequences supported by at least two reads were retained. Downstream repertoire analysis used the tcR package, and clonotypes were matched across fractions by CDR3 nucleotide sequence plus V segment. VDJmatch was used to annotate antigen specificity against VDJdb, with one amino acid substitution in CDR3 permitted.

The V and J genes are TRBV12-3 or TRBV12-4 and TRBJ2-1; the D gene is perhaps TRBD1, from 6 matching bases. This receptor was identified in a woman between 18 and 30 years old in good health. Source material: PBMCs. The CDR3 has the sequence CASSFPGHLSYNEQFF. The DNA sequence is TGTGCCAGCAGCTTCCCGGGACATCTATCCTACAATGAGCAGTTCTTC.